This T cell receptor (beta chain) is from a study of Tregs in tolerant kidney transplant recipients. A note on this clone: Antigen specificity is unknown.

Overall study findings and caveats: Biological reproducibility was not directly addressed in this study.

TCRdb's table, derived via immunoSEQ multiplex PCR, lists solely in-frame clones and lacks some. This table has about 46,000 clones, roughly nine tenths appearing once. The CDR3 runs to 15 residues. Trimming at V came to 2 bases and at J to 4 bases, leaving 5 bases not matched to a gene. Germline values: CDR1 SQVTM, CDR2 ANQGSEA. An overnight rest at 37°C with 200 IU/ml IL-2 preceded regulatory T cell sorting from thawed PBMCs. Sequencing was done on a sample of Tregs from blood. The rearrangement joins TRBV29-1 to TRBJ2-1; 10 bases match TRBD1. This receptor was taken from a human donor in good health. CDR3 in DNA: TGCAGCGTTGAAACGGACAGGGGGTTTTACAATGAGCAGTTCTTC. This sequence encodes CSVETDRGFYNEQFF.